The 15 T cell receptor beta chains in this list originate from one sample, sequenced in a study of T cell clonality in common variable immunodeficiency. Measured with immunoSEQ multiplex PCR; TCRdb has only the in-frame clones, and not every one. The sample was found to contain about 28,000 clones, and every one recurs. The sequenced sample was peripheral blood mononuclear cells. Every receptor here comes from a person aged 18-69 years in good health.

This clone was seen at least ten times. The read falls 3 residues short of the CDR3 end, and the missing part is taken from the germline J gene. V gene TRBV23-1 combines with J gene TRBJ1-1; D unclear. Being an ORF, TRBV23-1 has a function that is uncertain. The CDR3 has 14 amino acids. V was shortened by 6 bases and J by 5 bases, with 16 bases between the two germline ends. This CDR3 is CASRIIAGRTEAFF. The sequenced part of the CDR3 DNA is TGCGCCAGCAGGATCATCGCGGGTAGGACTGAA.

This clone was counted at least ten times. The read ends 3 residues shy of where the CDR3 ends; the end is completed using the germline J gene. The genes are TRBV5-1 and TRBJ1-1; D not certain. Germline assignment: CDR1 SGHRS and CDR2 YFSETQ. The CDR3 is made up of 19 amino acids. V gave up 4 bases and J gave up 6 bases, with 31 bases separating them. CDR3 residues: CASSLKSLDTPDLPAEAFF. Partial CDR3 DNA: TGCGCCAGCAGCCTTAAAAGCCTCGACACACCCGACCTCCCCGCTGAA.

This clone was detected many times. The CDR3 end is not reached by the read, which stops 3 residues before it; the germline J gene fills it in. V is TRBV20-1 and J is TRBJ2-7; 8 nucleotides line up with TRBD1. Germline CDR1 and CDR2: DFQATT and SNEGSKA (reference sequence). The CDR3 length is 14 residues. The V and J ends lost 5 bases and 2 bases, in that order; junction bases with no gene match: 8. The part of the CDR3 DNA that was read is TGCAGTGCTCACGGGACAGGCATCCCCTACGAG. Translating gives CSAHGTGIPYE. The whole CDR3 region reads CSAHGTGIPYEQYF.

This clone was detected ten times or more. The read halts 3 residues ahead of the CDR3 end, with the missing end drawn from the germline J gene. The V call is TRBV5-6, the J call TRBJ2-7; D remains ambiguous. With 3 bases removed from V and 3 bases from J, the gap between germline ends came to 4 bases. The germline V gene has CDR1 SGHDT and CDR2 YYEEEE. The CDR3 covers 11 residues. The CDR3 spells CASSSIYEQYF. The CDR3 bases that were read are TGTGCCAGCAGCTCAATCTACGAG.

In the case of this clone: The read is 3 residues too short to cover the CDR3 end, so that end is filled in from the germline J gene. The chain couples TRBV13 to TRBJ2-7; the D gene is possibly TRBD1 (6 bases). Germline loops: CDR1 PRHDT, CDR2 FYEKMQ (reference sequence). There are 14 residues in the CDR3. V lost 5 bases to trimming and J lost 3 bases, with 14 bases between them. Incomplete CDR3 DNA: TGTGCCAGCAGCCCCGACAGGTCTGGCTACGAG. It specifies CASSPDRSGYE. The complete CDR3 reads CASSPDRSGYEQYF.

In the case of this clone: Read data end 3 residues before the CDR3 end; the end is taken from the germline J gene. The genes are TRBV6-2 or TRBV6-3 and TRBJ1-5; tentative D call: TRBD1 (6 bases). The CDR3 loop spans 15 amino acids. The germline gives CDR1 MNHEY, CDR2 SVGEGT. V shed 0 bases and J shed 3 bases, with 9 bases lying between them. The DNA read from the CDR3 is TGTGCCAGCAGTTACTCTACAGGGAACAATCAGCCC. Protein product: CASSYSTGNNQP. The CDR3 in full is CASSYSTGNNQPQHF.

Note on this clone: The read ends 3 residues before the CDR3 terminus; that terminus is restored from the germline J gene. The gene calls are TRBV5-1 and TRBJ2-7, with 7 nucleotides matching TRBD2. CDR1 and CDR2 from the germline V gene are SGHRS and YFSETQ. This CDR3 region has 13 residues. The trim removed 7 bases at V and 6 bases at J, leaving 10 bases unmatched. CDR3 protein: CASGGLGSGEQYF. Partial CDR3 DNA: TGCGCCAGCGGAGGACTAGGATCCGGCGAG.

This clone came up many times. Read coverage stops 3 residues before the CDR3 terminus; the germline J gene supplies the remainder. The V call is TRBV30, the J call TRBJ1-6; 8 positions agree with TRBD1. The CDR3 runs 15 residues. Per the germline V gene, CDR1 is GTSNPN and CDR2 is SVGIG (reference sequence). V trimming: 1 base; J trimming: 5 bases; junction bases outside the gene matches: 4. The CDR3 DNA, read in part, is TGTGCCTGGAGTGAATTGGACAGGGATAATTCACCC. It is translated as CAWSELDRDNSP. The complete CDR3 reads CAWSELDRDNSPLHF.

CDR3 sequence: CASSEGLEAFF. The DNA read from the CDR3 is TGTGCCAGCAGTGAAGGTCTTGAA. V gene TRBV6-1 combines with J gene TRBJ1-1; D is undetermined. The CDR3 end falls 3 residues outside the read, so it is completed with the germline J gene. There are 11 residues in the CDR3. CDR1 and CDR2 from the germline V gene are MNHNS and SASEGT. V was cut by 1 base and J by 7 bases, with 4 bases left in between.

This clone has ten or more counts. The CDR3 extends 3 residues past the end of the read, so its final part is completed from the germline J gene. The gene calls are TRBV5-1 and TRBJ1-1; 8 nucleotides match TRBD1. Per germline, CDR1 SGHRS and CDR2 YFSETQ. Trimming at V came to 0 bases and at J to 7 bases, leaving 5 bases not matched to a gene. The CDR3 has 14 residues. The CDR3 is CASSLARTGREAFF. The sequenced part of the CDR3 DNA is TGCGCCAGCAGCTTGGCTAGGACAGGGCGTGAA.

This clone was counted only a few times. This could be a read error, since a much larger clone is one nucleotide away. The read halts 3 residues ahead of the CDR3 end, with the missing end drawn from the germline J gene. The same CDR3 can be traced to other DNA sequences in this sample. V and J are TRBV2 and TRBJ1-1; tentatively, D is TRBD1 (5 bases). The CDR3 length is 16 residues. V was shortened by 9 bases and J by 0 bases, with 20 bases between the two germline ends. The germline CDR1 and CDR2 sequences are SNHLY and FYNNEI. CDR3 DNA (partial): TGTGCCAGTGTAAGGGCGGGGACCCTTATGAACACTGAA. Its protein is CASVRAGTLMNTE. The entire CDR3 protein reads CASVRAGTLMNTEAFF.

In this sample, this clone turned up many times. The read gets to within 3 residues of the CDR3 end, and the germline J gene fills in the rest. The chain is built from TRBV6-2 or TRBV6-3 and TRBJ1-5; D unclear. The CDR3 runs to 15 residues. The V and J ends lost 2 bases and 6 bases respectively, with 14 bases between them. Germline V gene sequence: CDR1 MNHEY, CDR2 SVGEGT. The covered CDR3 bases are TGTGCCAGCAGTTACCGGCCACTAGCCAGTCAGCCC. Translating gives CASSYRPLASQP. Given in full, the CDR3 is CASSYRPLASQPQHF.

Concerning this clone: With the read ending 3 residues before the CDR3 end, the germline J gene is used to fill in that end. The chain is built from TRBV13 and TRBJ1-6; D possibly corresponds to TRBD1 (6 bases). This CDR3 region has 16 residues. In germline, CDR1 is PRHDT, CDR2 FYEKMQ (reference sequence). V gave up 0 bases and J gave up 8 bases, with 14 bases separating them. Incomplete CDR3 DNA: TGTGCCAGCAGCTTAGGCTTGGGGGGGCAGGATTCACCC. This sequence encodes CASSLGLGGQDSP. The entire CDR3 protein is CASSLGLGGQDSPLHF.

This clone was counted ten times or more. The CDR3 end falls 3 residues outside the read, so it is completed with the germline J gene. The rearrangement uses TRBV7-9 and TRBJ1-2; D remains unclear. This CDR3 spans 13 amino acids. The V gene's germline CDR1 is SEHNR and CDR2 FQNEAQ (reference sequence). V lost 1 base and J 5 bases, leaving 8 bases between the germline ends. Incomplete CDR3 DNA: TGTGCCAGCAGCTTAGAACAGCAGTATGGC. Its protein product is CASSLEQQYG. The full CDR3 is CASSLEQQYGYTF.

This clone has only a few counts. The CDR3 end falls 3 residues outside the read, so it is completed with the germline J gene. The chain joins TRBV7-8 to TRBJ1-2; D gene uncertain. The CDR3 covers 13 residues. CDR1 and CDR2 from the germline V gene are SGHVS and FQNEAQ. The sequenced CDR3 bases are TGTGCCAGCAGCTTAGCCGGGGTTGTAGGC. Protein product: CASSLAGVVG. The full CDR3 sequence reads CASSLAGVVGYTF.